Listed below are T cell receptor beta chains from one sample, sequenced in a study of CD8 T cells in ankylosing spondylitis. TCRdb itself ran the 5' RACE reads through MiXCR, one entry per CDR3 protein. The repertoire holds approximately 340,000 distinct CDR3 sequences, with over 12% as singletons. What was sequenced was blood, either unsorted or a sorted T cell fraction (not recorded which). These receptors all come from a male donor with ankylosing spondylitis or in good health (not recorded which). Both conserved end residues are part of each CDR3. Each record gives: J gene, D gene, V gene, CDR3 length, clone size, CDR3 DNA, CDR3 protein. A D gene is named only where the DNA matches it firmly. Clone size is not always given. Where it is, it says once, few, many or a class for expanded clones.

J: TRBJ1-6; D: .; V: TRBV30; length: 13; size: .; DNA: TGTGCCTGGAGTCCGGGGGATAATTCACCCCTCCACTTT; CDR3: CAWSPGDNSPLHF
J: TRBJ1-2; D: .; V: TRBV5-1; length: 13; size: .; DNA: TGCGCCAGCAGCTTGGACAGGGCCTATGGCTACACCTTC; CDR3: CASSLDRAYGYTF
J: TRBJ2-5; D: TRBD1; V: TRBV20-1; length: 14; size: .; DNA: TGCAGTGCTAGCGACAGGGGCAGGGGAGAGACCCAGTACTTC; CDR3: CSASDRGRGETQYF
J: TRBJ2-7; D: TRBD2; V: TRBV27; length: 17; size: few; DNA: TGTGCCAGCAGTCCGGGACTAGCGGGGGACCGAGCCTACGAGCAGTACTTC; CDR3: CASSPGLAGDRAYEQYF
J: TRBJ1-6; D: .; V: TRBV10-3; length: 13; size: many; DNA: TGTGCCATCAGTCTGGCCGGGGGACCGTCCCTCCACTTT; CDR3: CAISLAGGPSLHF
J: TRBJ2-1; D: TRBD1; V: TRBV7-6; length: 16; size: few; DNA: TGTGCCAGCAGCCTCCGACGGGACAGCTCCTACAATGAGCAGTTCTTC; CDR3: CASSLRRDSSYNEQFF
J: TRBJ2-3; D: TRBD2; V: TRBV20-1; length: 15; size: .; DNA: TGCAGTGCTAGCCGAGGACTAGCGGAGACAGATACGCAGTATTTT; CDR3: CSASRGLAETDTQYF
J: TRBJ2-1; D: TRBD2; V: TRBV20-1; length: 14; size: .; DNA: TGCAGTGCTAGTACTAGCGGGGTCTACAATGAGCAGTTCTTC; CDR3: CSASTSGVYNEQFF
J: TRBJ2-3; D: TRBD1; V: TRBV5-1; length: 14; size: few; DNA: TGCGCCAGCAGCAATGGACAGGGGACAGATACGCAGTATTTT; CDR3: CASSNGQGTDTQYF
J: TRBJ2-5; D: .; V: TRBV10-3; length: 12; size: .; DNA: TGTGCCATCAGCGCGGACCGGGAGACCCAGTACTTC; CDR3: CAISADRETQYF
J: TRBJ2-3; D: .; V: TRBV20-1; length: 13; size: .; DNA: TGCAGTGCTAGTAGTTCCGGGGTGGATACGCAGTATTTT; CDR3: CSASSSGVDTQYF
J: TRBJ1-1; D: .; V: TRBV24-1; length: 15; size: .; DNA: TGTGCCACCAGTGCGCGACAGACTATGAACACTGAAGCTTTCTTT; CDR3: CATSARQTMNTEAFF
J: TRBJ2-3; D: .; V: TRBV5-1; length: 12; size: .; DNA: TGCGCCAGCAGCTTGCCCTCAGATACGCAGTATTTT; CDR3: CASSLPSDTQYF
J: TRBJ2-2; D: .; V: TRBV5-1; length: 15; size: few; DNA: TGCGCCAGCAGCTTGGCCCTGGGAAGTACAGGGGAGCTGTTTTTT; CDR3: CASSLALGSTGELFF
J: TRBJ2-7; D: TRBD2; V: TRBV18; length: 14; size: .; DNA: TGTGCCAGCTGCGCGGGGGAGCGGCCGTACGAGCAGTACTTC; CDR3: CASCAGERPYEQYF
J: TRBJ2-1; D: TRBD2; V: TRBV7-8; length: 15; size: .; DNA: TGTGCCAGCAGCTTAGCGGGGGGGGACTACAATGAGCAGTTCTTC; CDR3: CASSLAGGDYNEQFF
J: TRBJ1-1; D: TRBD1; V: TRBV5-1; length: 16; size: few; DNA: TGCGCCAGCCGCGCGGCCGACAGGGTGAAGGGCACTGAAGCTTTCTTT; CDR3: CASRAADRVKGTEAFF
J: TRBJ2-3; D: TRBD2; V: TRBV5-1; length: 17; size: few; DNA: TGCGCCAGCAGCCTGGGACTAGCGGGAGGGGGTGAAGATACGCAGTATTTT; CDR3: CASSLGLAGGGEDTQYF
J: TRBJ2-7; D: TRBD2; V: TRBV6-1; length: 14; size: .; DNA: TGTGCCAGCCTCCTAAGAGCGGGATACTACGAGCAGTACTTC; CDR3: CASLLRAGYYEQYF
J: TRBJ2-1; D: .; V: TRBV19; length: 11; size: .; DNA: TGTGCCAGTAGAGCTCACAATGAGCAGTTCTTC; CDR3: CASRAHNEQFF
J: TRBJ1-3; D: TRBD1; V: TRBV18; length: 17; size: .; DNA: TGTGCCAGATCACCACTGGACAGGGATGGAGATGGAAACACCATATATTTT; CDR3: CARSPLDRDGDGNTIYF
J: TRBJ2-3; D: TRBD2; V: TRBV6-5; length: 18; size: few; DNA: TGTGCCAGCAGTTACTATACTAGTGGCGGGAGTTATGCAGATACGCAGTATTTT; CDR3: CASSYYTSGGSYADTQYF
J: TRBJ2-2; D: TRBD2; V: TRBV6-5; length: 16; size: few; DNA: TGTGCCAGCAGTTTGGGACTAGCGGGAGACACCGGGGAGCTGTTTTTT; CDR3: CASSLGLAGDTGELFF
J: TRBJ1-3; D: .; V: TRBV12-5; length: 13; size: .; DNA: TGTGCTAGTGGTTCGACAGGTGGAAACACCATATATTTT; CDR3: CASGSTGGNTIYF
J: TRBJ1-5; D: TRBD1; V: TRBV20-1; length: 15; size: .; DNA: TGCAGTGCTAGTTTGGCAGGGGGCGTTCCCCAGCCCCAGCATTTT; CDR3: CSASLAGGVPQPQHF
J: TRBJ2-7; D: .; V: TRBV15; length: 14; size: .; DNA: TGTGCCACCAGCAGAGATACGGCAGGGCGGGAGCAGTACTTC; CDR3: CATSRDTAGREQYF
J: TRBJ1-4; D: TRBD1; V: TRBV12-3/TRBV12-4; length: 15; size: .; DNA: TGTGCCAGCAGTCGGCTCACAGGGGTTGATGAAAAACTGTTTTTT; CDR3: CASSRLTGVDEKLFF
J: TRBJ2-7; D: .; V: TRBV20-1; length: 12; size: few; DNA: TGCAGTGCGCAGGGAACTCCCTACGAGCAGTACTTC; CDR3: CSAQGTPYEQYF
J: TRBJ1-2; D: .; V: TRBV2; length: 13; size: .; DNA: TGTGCCAGCCGGGGGGAGGGTAACTATGGCTACACCTTC; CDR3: CASRGEGNYGYTF
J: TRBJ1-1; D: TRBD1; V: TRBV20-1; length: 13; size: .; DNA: TGCAGTGCACTAACGGGACAGTCGCCCCTCGCTTTCTTT; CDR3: CSALTGQSPLAFF
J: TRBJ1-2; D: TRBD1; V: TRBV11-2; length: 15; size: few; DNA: TGTGCCAGCAGCTCATCAGTACAGGGGGAGAATGGCTACACCTTC; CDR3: CASSSSVQGENGYTF
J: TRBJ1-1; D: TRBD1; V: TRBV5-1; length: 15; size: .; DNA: TGCGCCAGCACCGCCAGCAGGGGGGTTACCACTGAAGCTTTCTTT; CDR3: CASTASRGVTTEAFF
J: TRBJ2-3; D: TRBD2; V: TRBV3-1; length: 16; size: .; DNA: TGTGCCAGCAGCCAAGATCCAACGGGGGGAACAGATACGCAGTATTTT; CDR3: CASSQDPTGGTDTQYF
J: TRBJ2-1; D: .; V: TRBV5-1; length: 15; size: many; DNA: TGCGCCAGCAGGACTATAAAGGCCTCCTACAATGAGCAGTTCTTC; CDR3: CASRTIKASYNEQFF
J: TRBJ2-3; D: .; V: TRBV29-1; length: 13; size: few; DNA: TGCAGCGTTGAGTCGGGGGCGGGCGATACGCAGTATTTT; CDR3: CSVESGAGDTQYF
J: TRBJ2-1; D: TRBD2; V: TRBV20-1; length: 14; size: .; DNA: TGCAGTGCCCCGGGACTAGTCCTTGACAATGAGCAGTTCTTC; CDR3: CSAPGLVLDNEQFF
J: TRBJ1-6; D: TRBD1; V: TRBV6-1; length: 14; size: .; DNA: TGTGCCACCTTGACGACAGGGCGAAATTCACCCCTCCACTTT; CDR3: CATLTTGRNSPLHF
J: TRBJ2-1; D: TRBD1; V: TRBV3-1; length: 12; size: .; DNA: TGTGCCAGCAGCCTCACGGGACAGGAGCAGTTCTTC; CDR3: CASSLTGQEQFF
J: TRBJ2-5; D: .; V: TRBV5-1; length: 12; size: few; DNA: TGCGCCAGCAGTCGAGATATGGGGACCCAGTACTTC; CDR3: CASSRDMGTQYF
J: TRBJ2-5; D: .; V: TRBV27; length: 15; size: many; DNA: TGTGCCAGCTGTAAGAGGTCCCCCCGGGGGGAGACCCAGTACTTC; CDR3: CASCKRSPRGETQYF